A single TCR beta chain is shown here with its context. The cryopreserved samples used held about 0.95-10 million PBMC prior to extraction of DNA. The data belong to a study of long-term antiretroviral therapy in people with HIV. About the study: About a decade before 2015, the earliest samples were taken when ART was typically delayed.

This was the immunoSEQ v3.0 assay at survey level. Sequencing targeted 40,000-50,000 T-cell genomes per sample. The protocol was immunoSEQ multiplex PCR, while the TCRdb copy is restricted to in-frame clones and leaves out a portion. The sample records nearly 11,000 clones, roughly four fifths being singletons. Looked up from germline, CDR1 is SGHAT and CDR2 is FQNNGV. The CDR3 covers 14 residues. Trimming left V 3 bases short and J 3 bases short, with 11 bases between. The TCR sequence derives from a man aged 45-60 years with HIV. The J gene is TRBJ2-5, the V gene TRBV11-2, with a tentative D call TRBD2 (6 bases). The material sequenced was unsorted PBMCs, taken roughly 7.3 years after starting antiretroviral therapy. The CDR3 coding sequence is TGTGCCAGCAGCTTGGCGGGGCTGAAAGAGACCCAGTACTTC. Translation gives CASSLAGLKETQYF.